These T cell receptor beta chains were read from a single sample in a study of blood T cell repertoires in COVID-19. Produced via immunoSEQ multiplex PCR; TCRdb's table is partial and in-frame only. The sample holds around 100,000 clones, roughly two thirds seen once. The sample taken for sequencing was peripheral blood. These receptors came from a man older than 75 with acute or convalescent COVID-19. The CDR3 runs from the conserved cysteine through the conserved F or W. Each record gives: D gene, V gene, clone size, J gene, CDR3 protein, CDR3 DNA. A D gene is named only where the DNA matches it firmly. The size field is filled for only some rows; it gives once, few, many or a size class.

d_gene: NA; v_gene: TRBV6-5; abundance: few; j_gene: TRBJ2-1; CDR3aa: CASRSRNDEQFF; CDR3nt: TGTGCCAGCAGGTCTAGAAATGATGAGCAGTTCTTC
d_gene: NA; v_gene: TRBV25-1; abundance: NA; j_gene: TRBJ1-2; CDR3aa: CASSEDWGYGYTF; CDR3nt: TGTGCCAGCAGTGAGGACTGGGGCTATGGCTACACCTTC
d_gene: NA; v_gene: TRBV30; abundance: NA; j_gene: TRBJ2-1; CDR3aa: CAWSSGSSYNEQFF; CDR3nt: TGTGCCTGGAGTTCCGGGAGCTCCTACAATGAGCAGTTCTTC
d_gene: NA; v_gene: TRBV29-1; abundance: NA; j_gene: TRBJ1-1; CDR3aa: CSIDESRTEAFF; CDR3nt: TGCAGCATTGATGAATCGAGGACTGAAGCTTTCTTT
d_gene: NA; v_gene: TRBV10-2; abundance: few; j_gene: TRBJ2-7; CDR3aa: CASSESRTGPKEQYF; CDR3nt: TGCGCCAGCAGTGAGTCGAGAACAGGGCCAAAGGAGCAGTACTTC
d_gene: TRBD2; v_gene: TRBV9; abundance: NA; j_gene: TRBJ2-1; CDR3aa: CASSGRLAVNEQFF; CDR3nt: TGTGCCAGCAGCGGCCGACTAGCGGTGAATGAGCAGTTCTTC
d_gene: NA; v_gene: TRBV7-9; abundance: NA; j_gene: TRBJ2-5; CDR3aa: CASSSEGETQYF; CDR3nt: TGTGCCAGCAGCTCCGAGGGCGAGACCCAGTACTTC
d_gene: NA; v_gene: TRBV4-3; abundance: many; j_gene: TRBJ2-5; CDR3aa: CASSQEQGRWETQYF; CDR3nt: TGCGCCAGCAGCCAAGAACAGGGACGTTGGGAGACCCAGTACTTC
d_gene: NA; v_gene: TRBV5-6; abundance: few; j_gene: TRBJ1-1; CDR3aa: CASSALKSRLNTEAFF; CDR3nt: TGTGCCAGCAGCGCGTTAAAGAGCAGGTTGAACACTGAAGCTTTCTTT
d_gene: NA; v_gene: TRBV3-1/TRBV3-2; abundance: NA; j_gene: TRBJ2-4; CDR3aa: CASSQPGVGKNIQYF; CDR3nt: TGTGCCAGCAGCCAACCAGGGGTAGGCAAAAACATTCAGTACTTC
d_gene: NA; v_gene: TRBV28; abundance: NA; j_gene: TRBJ1-4; CDR3aa: CASSEDGVNEKLFF; CDR3nt: TGTGCCAGCAGCGAGGACGGGGTTAATGAAAAACTGTTTTTT
d_gene: TRBD2; v_gene: TRBV5-1; abundance: many; j_gene: TRBJ2-1; CDR3aa: CASRTGLGSYNEQFF; CDR3nt: TGCGCCAGCAGGACGGGACTAGGCTCCTACAATGAGCAGTTCTTC
d_gene: NA; v_gene: TRBV10-3; abundance: NA; j_gene: TRBJ2-5; CDR3aa: CAISEGLGLKETQYF; CDR3nt: TGTGCCATCTCGGAGGGATTGGGGCTTAAAGAGACCCAGTACTTC
d_gene: TRBD1; v_gene: TRBV5-5; abundance: NA; j_gene: TRBJ1-2; CDR3aa: CASSLGDSTNYGYTF; CDR3nt: TGTGCCAGCAGCTTAGGGGACAGTACTAACTATGGCTACACCTTC
d_gene: TRBD2; v_gene: TRBV18; abundance: NA; j_gene: TRBJ2-3; CDR3aa: CASSVSGSTDTQYF; CDR3nt: TGTGCCAGCTCCGTTAGCGGGAGTACAGATACGCAGTATTTT
d_gene: TRBD1; v_gene: TRBV15; abundance: NA; j_gene: TRBJ2-1; CDR3aa: CATSARAGGASLGEQFF; CDR3nt: TGTGCCACCAGCGCCAGGGCAGGGGGTGCTTCCTTGGGTGAGCAGTTCTTC
d_gene: NA; v_gene: TRBV10-2; abundance: once; j_gene: TRBJ2-1; CDR3aa: CASSPRLGSYNEQFF; CDR3nt: TGCGCCAGCAGCCCCCGACTAGGGTCCTACAATGAGCAGTTCTTC
d_gene: TRBD1; v_gene: TRBV7-8; abundance: NA; j_gene: TRBJ2-1; CDR3aa: CASSSGGGSNEQFF; CDR3nt: TGTGCCAGCAGCTCAGGGGGTGGATCCAATGAGCAGTTCTTC
d_gene: TRBD1; v_gene: TRBV5-6; abundance: once; j_gene: TRBJ1-5; CDR3aa: CASSIGTGSNQPQHF; CDR3nt: TGTGCCAGCAGCATTGGGACAGGAAGCAATCAGCCCCAGCATTTT
d_gene: TRBD1; v_gene: TRBV4-1; abundance: NA; j_gene: TRBJ1-1; CDR3aa: CASSQHRGTEAFF; CDR3nt: TGCGCCAGCAGCCAACACAGGGGAACTGAAGCTTTCTTT
d_gene: TRBD1; v_gene: TRBV10-3; abundance: once; j_gene: TRBJ2-6; CDR3aa: CAISEGWDSGSGANVLTF; CDR3nt: TGTGCCATCAGTGAAGGGTGGGACAGCGGCTCTGGGGCCAACGTCCTGACTTTC
d_gene: NA; v_gene: TRBV9; abundance: few; j_gene: TRBJ2-3; CDR3aa: CASSANTRSGDTQYF; CDR3nt: TGTGCCAGCAGCGCAAATACTAGGTCGGGAGATACGCAGTATTTT
d_gene: NA; v_gene: TRBV6-5; abundance: NA; j_gene: TRBJ2-7; CDR3aa: CASSIRDTAYEQYF; CDR3nt: TGTGCCAGCAGTATCCGGGACACAGCCTACGAGCAGTACTTC
d_gene: NA; v_gene: TRBV4-1; abundance: few; j_gene: TRBJ2-1; CDR3aa: CASSQDRVVNEQFF; CDR3nt: TGCGCCAGCAGCCAAGATCGGGTAGTCAATGAGCAGTTCTTC
d_gene: NA; v_gene: TRBV20-1; abundance: NA; j_gene: TRBJ2-5; CDR3aa: CSADEEETQYF; CDR3nt: TGCAGTGCCGATGAGGAAGAGACCCAGTACTTC
d_gene: NA; v_gene: TRBV6-1; abundance: once; j_gene: TRBJ2-5; CDR3aa: CASSESFRGGETQYF; CDR3nt: TGTGCCAGCAGTGAAAGCTTTAGGGGGGGAGAGACCCAGTACTTC
d_gene: NA; v_gene: TRBV7-9; abundance: few; j_gene: TRBJ2-2; CDR3aa: CASSLEAVGELFF; CDR3nt: TGTGCCAGCAGCTTAGAAGCGGTCGGGGAGCTGTTTTTT
d_gene: NA; v_gene: TRBV5-5; abundance: few; j_gene: TRBJ2-2; CDR3aa: CASSLGLDGELFF; CDR3nt: TGTGCCAGCAGCTTGGGTCTAGATGGGGAGCTGTTTTTT
d_gene: NA; v_gene: TRBV27; abundance: NA; j_gene: TRBJ2-3; CDR3aa: CASSSPPPGGQSTDTQYF; CDR3nt: TGTGCCAGCAGTTCGCCCCCCCCCGGGGGACAGAGCACAGATACGCAGTATTTT
d_gene: TRBD1; v_gene: TRBV5-1; abundance: once; j_gene: TRBJ2-2; CDR3aa: CASSFDRGTGELFF; CDR3nt: TGCGCCAGCAGCTTTGACAGGGGCACCGGGGAGCTGTTTTTT
d_gene: NA; v_gene: TRBV9; abundance: NA; j_gene: TRBJ1-2; CDR3aa: CASSGGGYGYTF; CDR3nt: TGCGCCAGCAGCGGGGGGGGCTATGGCTACACCTTC
d_gene: NA; v_gene: TRBV28; abundance: NA; j_gene: TRBJ2-7; CDR3aa: CASSLTGRYEQYF; CDR3nt: TGTGCCAGCAGTTTGACGGGAAGGTACGAGCAGTACTTC
d_gene: TRBD1; v_gene: TRBV2; abundance: NA; j_gene: TRBJ1-6; CDR3aa: CASRVHDRANSPLHF; CDR3nt: TGTGCCAGCAGGGTCCATGACAGGGCTAATTCACCCCTCCACTTT
d_gene: TRBD2; v_gene: TRBV9; abundance: NA; j_gene: TRBJ2-3; CDR3aa: CASSTGPTSGRSDTQYF; CDR3nt: TGTGCCAGCAGCACGGGCCCGACTAGCGGGAGGAGCGATACGCAGTATTTT
d_gene: TRBD2; v_gene: TRBV6-2/TRBV6-3; abundance: NA; j_gene: TRBJ2-7; CDR3aa: CASSYGSALAGDHEQYF; CDR3nt: TGTGCCAGCAGTTACGGGTCCGCCCTAGCGGGAGATCACGAGCAGTACTTC
d_gene: TRBD2; v_gene: TRBV30; abundance: NA; j_gene: TRBJ2-3; CDR3aa: CAWEPGTSGTQYF; CDR3nt: TGTGCCTGGGAGCCCGGGACTAGCGGGACGCAGTATTTT
d_gene: TRBD2; v_gene: TRBV18; abundance: NA; j_gene: TRBJ2-1; CDR3aa: CASSPRTSGRSEQFF; CDR3nt: TGTGCCAGCTCACCCCGGACTAGCGGGAGGAGTGAGCAGTTCTTC
d_gene: TRBD1; v_gene: TRBV19; abundance: NA; j_gene: TRBJ1-3; CDR3aa: CASTGVRTGVTGNTIYF; CDR3nt: TGTGCCAGTACGGGCGTTCGGACAGGGGTTACTGGAAACACCATATATTTT
d_gene: NA; v_gene: TRBV6-5; abundance: NA; j_gene: TRBJ2-5; CDR3aa: CASSYFGWRQETQYF; CDR3nt: TGTGCCAGCAGTTATTTTGGATGGCGGCAAGAGACCCAGTACTTC
d_gene: NA; v_gene: TRBV4-1; abundance: few; j_gene: TRBJ2-4; CDR3aa: CASSQEMIARDIQYF; CDR3nt: TGCGCCAGCAGCCAAGAAATGATAGCGCGGGACATTCAGTACTTC
d_gene: NA; v_gene: TRBV11-3; abundance: NA; j_gene: TRBJ2-7; CDR3aa: CASSPGAGLAPYEQYF; CDR3nt: TGTGCCAGCAGCCCCGGTGCGGGGCTAGCACCGTACGAGCAGTACTTC
d_gene: TRBD1; v_gene: TRBV6-4; abundance: NA; j_gene: TRBJ1-6; CDR3aa: CASSHTGGSYNSPLHF; CDR3nt: TGTGCCAGCAGTCATACAGGGGGCTCCTATAATTCACCCCTCCACTTT
d_gene: TRBD2; v_gene: TRBV5-1; abundance: NA; j_gene: TRBJ2-1; CDR3aa: CASSPSSGRAYNEQFF; CDR3nt: TGCGCCAGCAGCCCCTCTAGCGGGAGGGCTTATAATGAGCAGTTCTTC
d_gene: TRBD2; v_gene: TRBV28; abundance: NA; j_gene: TRBJ2-7; CDR3aa: CASSFMAGGVSEQYF; CDR3nt: TGTGCCAGCAGTTTCATGGCGGGAGGGGTCTCTGAGCAGTACTTC
d_gene: TRBD1; v_gene: TRBV5-5; abundance: once; j_gene: TRBJ2-6; CDR3aa: CASSFGFAGQGNSGANVLTF; CDR3nt: TGTGCCAGCAGCTTCGGTTTTGCGGGACAGGGAAACTCTGGGGCCAACGTCCTGACTTTC
d_gene: NA; v_gene: TRBV5-4; abundance: NA; j_gene: TRBJ1-2; CDR3aa: CASSSVTRTNYGYTF; CDR3nt: TGTGCCAGCAGCTCGGTGACAAGAACTAACTATGGCTACACCTTC
d_gene: TRBD1; v_gene: TRBV18; abundance: NA; j_gene: TRBJ2-5; CDR3aa: CASSSGQMETQYF; CDR3nt: TGTGCCAGCTCATCGGGACAGATGGAGACCCAGTACTTC
d_gene: NA; v_gene: TRBV4-1; abundance: NA; j_gene: TRBJ2-2; CDR3aa: CASSQVVQGGFSGELFF; CDR3nt: TGCGCCAGCAGCCAAGTCGTACAGGGGGGGTTCTCCGGGGAGCTGTTTTTT
d_gene: NA; v_gene: TRBV28; abundance: NA; j_gene: TRBJ1-1; CDR3aa: CASSLSGNTEAFF; CDR3nt: TGTGCCAGCAGTTTAAGCGGGAACACTGAAGCTTTCTTT
d_gene: NA; v_gene: TRBV19; abundance: NA; j_gene: TRBJ1-5; CDR3aa: CASSTGGGVNQPQHF; CDR3nt: TGTGCCAGTAGTACCGGTGGAGGTGTCAATCAGCCCCAGCATTTT
d_gene: NA; v_gene: TRBV24-1; abundance: NA; j_gene: TRBJ2-1; CDR3aa: CATSDFLGSEQFF; CDR3nt: TGTGCCACCAGTGATTTCCTGGGCAGTGAGCAGTTCTTC
d_gene: TRBD1; v_gene: TRBV7-9; abundance: NA; j_gene: TRBJ2-1; CDR3aa: CASSLNRGNEQFF; CDR3nt: TGTGCCAGCAGCTTAAACAGGGGGAATGAGCAGTTCTTC
d_gene: NA; v_gene: TRBV28; abundance: many; j_gene: TRBJ2-1; CDR3aa: CASSEQGLQEEQFF; CDR3nt: TGTGCCAGCAGTGAACAGGGCCTCCAAGAGGAGCAGTTCTTC
d_gene: TRBD2; v_gene: TRBV4-3; abundance: once; j_gene: TRBJ2-7; CDR3aa: CASSPRVAGNYEQYF; CDR3nt: TGCGCCAGCAGCCCCCGGGTAGCGGGCAACTACGAGCAGTACTTC
d_gene: NA; v_gene: TRBV2; abundance: few; j_gene: TRBJ1-1; CDR3aa: CASRDQGTEAFF; CDR3nt: TGTGCCAGCAGGGATCAGGGTACTGAAGCTTTCTTT
d_gene: TRBD2; v_gene: TRBV9; abundance: NA; j_gene: TRBJ2-3; CDR3aa: CASSGGSSGTQYF; CDR3nt: TGTGCCAGCAGCGGCGGGAGTTCAGGTACGCAGTATTTT
d_gene: TRBD1; v_gene: TRBV11-2; abundance: few; j_gene: TRBJ2-3; CDR3aa: CASSGTGQGWDTQYF; CDR3nt: TGTGCCAGCAGCGGAACCGGACAGGGGTGGGATACGCAGTATTTT
d_gene: NA; v_gene: TRBV6-2/TRBV6-3; abundance: once; j_gene: TRBJ2-2; CDR3aa: CASSWDSTGELFF; CDR3nt: TGTGCCAGCAGTTGGGACTCAACCGGGGAGCTGTTTTTT
d_gene: NA; v_gene: TRBV20-1; abundance: once; j_gene: TRBJ2-3; CDR3aa: CSAGRRDTQYF; CDR3nt: TGCAGTGCTGGGAGGAGAGATACGCAGTATTTT
d_gene: NA; v_gene: TRBV28; abundance: NA; j_gene: TRBJ2-3; CDR3aa: CASSRAGSTDTQYF; CDR3nt: TGTGCCAGCAGTAGGGCAGGGAGCACAGATACGCAGTATTTT